Each of the 20 T cell receptor beta chains below was sequenced from the same sample in a study of cytomegalovirus exposure and HLA in healthy donors. PCR amplification relied on 60 Vbeta primers (plus 13 Jbeta primers). TCRdb's copy holds only in-frame clones and misses some; the assay was immunoSEQ multiplex PCR. This sample has 120,000 to 150,000 clones, with 80% found just once. Specimen: PBMCs. The receptors originated from a young man in good health and CMV-seronegative.

This CDR3 is CASSPSSPAGETQYF. The DNA for the CDR3 is TGTGCCAGCAGCCCTAGCAGCCCCGCTGGGGAGACCCAGTACTTC. This rearrangement joins TRBV13 to TRBJ2-5; maybe TRBD2 (5 bases). V lost 5 bases and J 5 bases, leaving 18 bases between the germline ends. The CDR3 runs 15 residues. Germline CDR1 is PRHDT and CDR2 is FYEKMQ (reference sequence). Full variable domain (remainder filled in from reference TRBV13 and TRBJ2-5): AAGVIQSPRHLIKEKRETATLKCYPIPRHDTVYWYQQGPGQDPQFLISFYEKMQSDKGSIPDRFSAQQFSDYHSELNMSSLELGDSALYFCASSPSSPAGETQYFGPGTRLLVL.

The gene calls are TRBV15 and TRBJ2-7; D uncertain. This CDR3 contains 12 residues. V was shortened by 0 bases and J by 5 bases, with 5 bases between the two germline ends. From germline, CDR1 is LNHNV and CDR2 YYDKDF (reference sequence). The CDR3 loop is CATSRDEHEQYF. The CDR3 nucleotides read TGTGCCACCAGCAGAGATGAGCACGAGCAGTACTTC.

The chain links TRBV6-5 to TRBJ1-2; D ambiguous. CDR1 and CDR2 from the germline V gene are MNHEY and SVGAGI. The germline V and J ends were trimmed by 0 bases and 5 bases, with 13 bases remaining between them. The CDR3 runs to 15 residues. This CDR3 is CASSYSSQNSYGYTF. In DNA form, the CDR3 reads TGTGCCAGCAGTTACTCCTCACAGAATTCTTATGGCTACACCTTC.

There are a few counts of this clone. V and J are TRBV6-1 and TRBJ1-4, with 9 bases matching TRBD1. This CDR3 region has 16 residues. J was trimmed by 6 bases and V by 4 bases; bases with no gene match: 9. CDR1 and CDR2 from the germline V gene are MNHNS and SASEGT. The CDR3 sequence: CASSGRQGGRDEKLFF. The CDR3 DNA sequence: TGTGCCAGCAGTGGTCGACAGGGGGGTAGGGATGAAAAACTGTTTTTT.

The V and J genes are TRBV5-4 and TRBJ1-1, with D maybe TRBD1 (6 bases). CDR3 length: 12 amino acids. CDR1 and CDR2 from the germline V gene are SGHNT and YYREEE (reference sequence). Trimming stripped 2 bases from V and 7 bases from J, with 9 bases between. The CDR3: CASSFGQREAFF. The CDR3 DNA sequence: TGTGCCAGCAGCTTTGGACAGCGTGAAGCTTTCTTT.

The V gene is TRBV7-8, the J gene TRBJ2-1, with a weak D call TRBD1 (6 bases). V lost 4 bases to trimming and J lost 1 base, with 14 bases between them. Germline V CDR1 and CDR2: SGHVS, FQNEAQ. The CDR3 is 16 amino acids. The DNA for the CDR3 is TGTGCCAGCAGCTCATTGGCCAGGGGATCCTACAATGAGCAGTTCTTC. This sequence encodes CASSSLARGSYNEQFF.

The rearrangement links TRBV5-6 to TRBJ2-7; D may be TRBD1 (6 bases). Trimming shortened V by 1 base and J by 3 bases, and 26 bases separated the two germline ends. Germline V CDR1 and CDR2: SGHDT, YYEEEE. The CDR3 runs 19 residues. The CDR3 is CASSLMGVGGSSEHYEQYF. In nucleotides, the CDR3 is TGTGCCAGCAGCTTGATGGGGGTAGGGGGTTCATCGGAACACTACGAGCAGTACTTC.

The chain carries TRBV28 and TRBJ2-7; D remains unclear. Germline-derived CDR1 and CDR2 are MDHEN and SYDVKM. Deletions cut 3 bases from V and 2 bases from J, with 8 bases between. The CDR3 length is 13 residues. CDR3 DNA: TGTGCCAGCAGTTTGGCCAGTCCCTACGAGCAGTACTTC. Its translation is CASSLASPYEQYF.

The CDR3 spells CASRTNRGARDGYTF. DNA of the CDR3: TGTGCCAGCAGGACAAATCGGGGAGCGCGGGATGGCTACACCTTC. The rearrangement uses TRBV6-5 and TRBJ1-2; D ambiguous. The V gene's germline CDR1 is MNHEY and CDR2 SVGAGI. The germline V and J ends were trimmed by 6 bases and 6 bases, with 20 bases remaining between them. This CDR3 has 15 residues.

This chain uses TRBV5-1 with TRBJ1-3; 7 bases line up with TRBD1. Germline V gene lookup returns CDR1 SGHRS and CDR2 YFSETQ. The CDR3 sequence is 17 residues long. Losses at the gene ends were 4 bases for V and 0 bases for J; bases not matched to a gene: 10. The CDR3 here is CASSLRDSKGSGNTIYF. The CDR3 DNA reads TGCGCCAGCAGCCTCCGGGACAGTAAAGGCTCTGGAAACACCATATATTTT.

The genes are TRBV7-3 and TRBJ2-1; no definite D call. V was clipped by 0 bases and J by 8 bases, with 11 bases between them. The germline V gene encodes CDR1 SGHTA and CDR2 FQGTGA. The CDR3 runs to 14 residues. The CDR3 reads CASSLTVSLDEQFF. CDR3 sequence (DNA): TGTGCCAGCAGCTTAACAGTGAGTCTCGATGAGCAGTTCTTC.

J is TRBJ2-3 and V is TRBV15; 12 positions agree with TRBD2. The CDR3 covers 16 residues. V shed 5 bases, J shed 3 bases, and the junction held 6 bases outside the gene matches. Germline V gene data show CDR1 as LNHNV and CDR2 as YYDKDF (reference sequence). Here the CDR3 reads CATSGRLAGATDTQYF. The CDR3 DNA is TGTGCCACCAGCGGCCGACTAGCGGGAGCGACAGATACGCAGTATTTT.

V is TRBV6-5 and J is TRBJ1-2; D might be TRBD1 (6 bases). V lost 5 bases to trimming and J lost 0 bases, with 13 bases between them. Germline CDR1 and CDR2: MNHEY and SVGAGI. The CDR3 contains 15 residues. The CDR3 reads CASSLLTGSNYGYTF. Written as DNA, the CDR3 is TGTGCCAGCAGTCTATTGACAGGTTCTAACTATGGCTACACCTTC.

The chain combines TRBV5-1 with TRBJ1-3; D not certain. Between the trimmed V and J ends, which lost 0 bases and 0 bases, there was a span of 10 bases. From germline, CDR1 is SGHRS and CDR2 YFSETQ. This CDR3 is built from 16 residues. The CDR3 is CASSLESVSSGNTIYF. The CDR3 DNA is TGCGCCAGCAGCTTGGAGTCCGTGAGCTCTGGAAACACCATATATTTT.

The table lists this clone with a count of one. CDR3 in amino acids: CASSFSRLEQYF. CDR3 DNA: TGTGCCAGCAGCTTTAGTCGTCTCGAGCAGTACTTC. This chain joins TRBV7-2 and TRBJ2-7; D remains ambiguous. V was shortened by 3 bases and J by 6 bases, with 9 bases between the two germline ends. In germline, CDR1 is SGHTA, CDR2 FQGNSA. There are 12 residues in the CDR3.

This chain joins TRBV2 and TRBJ2-2, with a possible D match to TRBD2 (6 bases). V was cut by 3 bases and J by 5 bases, with 10 bases left in between. The CDR3 runs to 14 residues. Germline CDR1 and CDR2: SNHLY and FYNNEI. The CDR3 bases are TGTGCCAGCAGTGACAAGGGGAGGACCGGGGAGCTGTTTTTT. As protein: CASSDKGRTGELFF.

This clone showed up just once. The chain links TRBV10-3 to TRBJ2-7; TRBD2 aligns across 12 bases. Germline V gene data show CDR1 as ENHRY and CDR2 as SYGVKD. Trimming took 0 bases from V and 6 from J; bases not matched to a gene: 6. The CDR3 loop spans 16 amino acids. DNA for the CDR3: TGTGCCATCAGTGAGTCCCTAGCGGGAGGGCCGTTCGAGCAGTACTTC. It specifies CAISESLAGGPFEQYF.

A word on this clone: Germline is not matched at one junction end, which may reflect a read error. This chain joins TRBV27 and TRBJ1-2; tentatively, D is TRBD1 (5 bases). Looked up from germline, CDR1 is MNHEY and CDR2 is SMNVEV (reference sequence). The CDR3 loop spans 15 amino acids. CDR3 nucleotides: TGTGCCAGCAGCATTCATCGGGGGGAGGGCTATGGCTACCCCTTC. Its translation is CASSIHRGEGYGYPF.

J is TRBJ1-1 and V is TRBV18; D gene unclear. The germline V and J ends were trimmed by 4 bases and 0 bases, with 12 bases remaining between them. The CDR3 contains 15 residues. The germline V gene encodes CDR1 KGHSH and CDR2 LQKENI. CDR3 bases: TGTGCCAGCTCACTTTCCCAGGCCGTGAACACTGAAGCTTTCTTT. This gives the protein CASSLSQAVNTEAFF.

This chain joins TRBV27 and TRBJ2-5; 8 bases agree with TRBD2. CDR1 is MNHEY, CDR2 SMNVEV, per germline (reference sequence). This CDR3 spans 15 amino acids. J lost 3 bases, V lost 3 bases, and 6 bases had no gene match. The CDR3, as DNA: TGTGCCAGCAGTTTGAGCGGGAGTTTCGAAGAGACCCAGTACTTC. Protein product: CASSLSGSFEETQYF.